The next 4 T cell receptor beta chains were all read from a single sample in a study of T-cell reconstitution after alpha-beta-depleted transplantation in children. The TCRbeta library incorporated unique molecular identifiers. TCRdb itself ran the PCR reads through MiXCR, one entry per CDR3 protein. The table includes roughly 300,000 distinct CDR3 sequences, around a tenth detected once. Material: peripheral blood, obtained 180 days after TCRalphabeta/CD19-depleted stem cell transplant. These receptors all stem from a male patient aged 2 to 10 who had a stem cell transplant for chronic granulomatous disease, so the T cells may come from the graft donor.

This clonotype showed up just a few times. The chain employs TRBV6-2 or TRBV6-3 and TRBJ2-7, with TRBD2 matching 8 bases. From germline, CDR1 is MNHEY and CDR2 SVGEGT. Trimming removed 0 bases from V and 7 bases from J; junction bases left unmatched: 11. The CDR3 runs 16 residues. CDR3 region: CASSYSGGGRHLEQYF. In nucleotides, the CDR3 is TGTGCCAGCAGTTACTCAGGCGGGGGGCGCCACTTGGAGCAGTACTTC.

This clonotype was detected many times. V is TRBV7-9 and J is TRBJ2-7; TRBD1 is a possible D gene (5 bases). Germline-derived CDR1 and CDR2 are SEHNR and FQNEAQ (reference sequence). The CDR3 runs to 14 residues. Trimming took off 7 bases at V and 0 bases at J, with 13 bases between the two ends. This chain's CDR3 is CASTTTGYSYEQYF. CDR3 sequence (DNA): TGTGCCAGCACCACAACAGGTTACTCCTACGAGCAGTACTTC.

Many counts were recorded for this clonotype. V usage is TRBV12-3 or TRBV12-4 and J usage is TRBJ2-3; no definite D call. V was clipped by 5 bases and J by 0 bases, with 9 bases between them. CDR3 size: 14 residues. CDR3 residues: CASSPGGSTDTQYF. The CDR3 DNA is TGTGCCAGCAGTCCCGGCGGTAGCACAGATACGCAGTATTTT.

This clonotype was seen at least ten times. The gene calls are TRBV20-1 and TRBJ1-4; D gene ambiguous. Germline V gene sequence: CDR1 DFQATT, CDR2 SNEGSKA (reference sequence). Trimming pared 0 bases from V and 0 bases from J, leaving 11 bases between. The CDR3 has 16 residues. CDR3: CSARDPKRATNEKLFF. In DNA form, the CDR3 reads TGCAGTGCTAGAGACCCCAAGCGGGCAACTAATGAAAAACTGTTTTTT.